Listed below are T cell receptor beta chains from one sample, sequenced in a study of cytomegalovirus exposure and HLA in healthy donors. TCRdb keeps only in-frame clones here, not all; method: immunoSEQ multiplex PCR. This listing includes fewer than 45,000 clones. Sequencing was done on a sample of PBMCs. These receptors came from a middle-aged man in good health and CMV-seropositive. Both conserved end residues are part of each CDR3. The order of the fields is J gene, D gene, CDR3 length, V gene, CDR3 DNA, CDR3 protein. The D gene is left open where the match is weak.

TRBJ1-2 - 11 TRBV5-1 TGCGCCAGCAGCTTGAACGGTGGCTACACCTTC CASSLNGGYTF
TRBJ1-1 TRBD1 15 TRBV7-2 TGTGCCAGCAGCGGACAGGGGTCGGTTTACACTGAAGCTTTCTTT CASSGQGSVYTEAFF
TRBJ2-7 - 14 TRBV30 TGTGCCTGGAGTGTATGGGCAGTCCCCTACGAGCAGTACTTC CAWSVWAVPYEQYF
TRBJ2-2 - 16 TRBV7-9 TGTGCCAGCAGCTCCCCCCTAGCCTCGAACACCGGGGAGCTGTTTTTT CASSSPLASNTGELFF
TRBJ2-7 - 13 TRBV6-4 TGTGCCAGCAGCACTTCAAGCACAGGCGAGCAGTACTTC CASSTSSTGEQYF
TRBJ2-3 - 13 TRBV5-8 TGTGCCAGCAGCTTGAACAGGGCAGATACGCAGTATTTT CASSLNRADTQYF
TRBJ2-7 TRBD1 17 TRBV5-1 TGCGCCAGCAGCACTGCCGGGACAGGGGGCGGTTCCTACGAGCAGTACTTC CASSTAGTGGGSYEQYF
TRBJ2-7 TRBD2 13 TRBV10-2 TGCGCCAGCAAGTCTAGCGGAACCTACGAGCAGTACTTC CASKSSGTYEQYF
TRBJ1-1 TRBD1 13 TRBV30 TGTGCCTGGAGGTGGCAGGGGGACACTGAAGCTTTCTTT CAWRWQGDTEAFF
TRBJ2-1 TRBD2 15 TRBV9 TGTGCCAGCACGTATAGCGGGAGTTCCTACAATGAGCAGTTCTTC CASTYSGSSYNEQFF
TRBJ1-1 TRBD1 14 TRBV2 TGTGCCAGCACACGGGGGGGGACAGGGACTGAAGCTTTCTTT CASTRGGTGTEAFF
TRBJ2-3 - 15 TRBV4-1 TGCGCCAGCAGCCAAGATCCAGGGGGGCCAGATACGCAGTATTTT CASSQDPGGPDTQYF
TRBJ1-2 TRBD1 15 TRBV15 TGTGCCACCGTCCGGGACAGGGGGATTATTTATGGCTACACCTTC CATVRDRGIIYGYTF